This T cell receptor beta chain stems from a study of blood T cell repertoires in COVID-19 (dated by TCRdb to 2018 to 2021). A note on the overall study: Collaborator samples came from the United States, Italy and Spain and covered acute and convalescent phases of COVID-19. The material from the prospective study consisted of cDNA or gDNA derived from T cells, B-cell-depleted T cells, or PBMCs. Subjects who had been exposed to COVID-19, were actively infected with it, or had recovered from it provided the deeply sampled blood TCRbeta repertoires that made up the dataset. The repertoires were released in a freely available public database meant as a resource for research on the immune response to SARS-CoV-2. Samples came from the ongoing ImmuneRACE study (first 160 participants) plus 1,254 subjects from 6 global collaborators. Nearly every sample came with metadata listing a de-identified subject ID, COVID-19 status, age in years and sex. Where HLA class I and class II types were available, the types were taken from metadata supplied by the sample provider, not from assay-based typing.

TCRbeta CDR3 regions were amplified from genomic DNA by means of the immunoSEQ Assay, a bias-controlled multiplex PCR. The original methods were these. Within the assay, amplification of reference gene primers was used to estimate how many nucleated cells each sample contained. To quantify the absolute abundance of each unique TCRbeta CDR3 rearrangement, sequence reads were collapsed and filtered. For each sample, productive Simpson clonality was calculated as the square root of Simpson's diversity index over productive rearrangements. TCRdb's version of the immuneACCESS table is confined to in-frame rearrangements and falls short of the full clone set. An unresolved V gene accounts for under half of the shortfall where checked; the remainder is of unknown origin. That table supplies the V and J calls and clone size; D and trimming were determined from the DNA. This sample has 140,000 or so clones in its table, and about four fifths of those were observed once. 8.5% to 9% of the sample rests with the top ten.

A remark on this clone: The clone's antigen remains unknown. There are no base qualities to consult, and no much larger clone falls within one base.

Broader findings and caveats from the paper: Clinical and demographic metadata were provided uncurated, with the amount varying by source and participant.

CDR1 and CDR2 are drawn from the germline V gene: SGHDT, YYEEEE. The CDR3 numbers 16 residues from cysteine through phenylalanine. The kept DNA is CDR3 alone, 48 bases in frame from the first base. V loses 4 bases, J loses 0 bases, and the germline ends lie 13 bases apart. In Seattle, one collaborating source enrolled patients while the infection was active and tracked those patients longitudinally over the course of disease. Whole blood was collected in K2EDTA tubes by collaborating institutions according to the institutions' own protocols. Collaborator samples were shipped for TCRbeta analysis as frozen whole blood, isolated PBMCs, or DNA extracted from either sample type.

The sequenced sample was peripheral blood. This TCR came from a young man with COVID-19, enrolled during active disease. The chain was built from TRBV5-6 and TRBJ1-4, with no reliable assignment of the D segment. The base sequence is TGTGCCAGCAGCGACTTTAGGTCCTCAACTAATGAAAAACTGTTTTTT. Its protein product is CASSDFRSSTNEKLFF.